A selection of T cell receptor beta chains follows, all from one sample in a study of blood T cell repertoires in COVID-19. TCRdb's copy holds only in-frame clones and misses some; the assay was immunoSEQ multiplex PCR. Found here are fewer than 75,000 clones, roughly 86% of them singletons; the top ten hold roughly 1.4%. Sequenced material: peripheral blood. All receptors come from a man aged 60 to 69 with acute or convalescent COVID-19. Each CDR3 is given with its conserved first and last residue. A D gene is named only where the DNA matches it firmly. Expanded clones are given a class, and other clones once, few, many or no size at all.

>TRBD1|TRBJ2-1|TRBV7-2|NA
TGTGCCAGCATCTGGACAGGAGCTTACAATGAGCAGTTCTTC
CASIWTGAYNEQFF
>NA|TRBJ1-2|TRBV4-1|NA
TGCGCCAGCAGCCCGTTAGGAGACGTTAGTGGCTACACCTTC
CASSPLGDVSGYTF
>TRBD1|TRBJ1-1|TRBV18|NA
TGTGCCAGCTCACGACAGGGGGTGACGACTGAAGCTTTCTTT
CASSRQGVTTEAFF
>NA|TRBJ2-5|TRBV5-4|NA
TGTGCCAGCAGCTTGGCCGTAGAAGAGACCCAGTACTTC
CASSLAVEETQYF
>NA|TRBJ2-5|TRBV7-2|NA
TGTGCCAGCAGCTCAGACCGGACAGTCAAGACCCAGTACTTC
CASSSDRTVKTQYF
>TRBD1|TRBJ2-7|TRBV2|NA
TGTGCCAGCAAGGGGGACAGGGGGGGCGAGCAGTACTTC
CASKGDRGGEQYF
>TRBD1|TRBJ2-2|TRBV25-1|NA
TGTGCCAGCAGTTTCGACAGGGGGGTCAACACCGGGGAGCTGTTTTTT
CASSFDRGVNTGELFF
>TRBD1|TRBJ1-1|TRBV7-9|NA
TGTGCCAGCAGGACTCCGACAGGGCGGGGTACTGAAGCTTTCTTT
CASRTPTGRGTEAFF
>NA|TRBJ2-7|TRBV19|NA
TGTGCCAGTAGTATGACAGCGGGCCACGAGCAGTACTTC
CASSMTAGHEQYF
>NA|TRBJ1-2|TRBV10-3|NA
TGTGCCATCAGTGAGTCGGGGGGTCCTCACTATGGCTACACCTTC
CAISESGGPHYGYTF
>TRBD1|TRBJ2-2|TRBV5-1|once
TGCGCCAGCAGCTCCGGCCGGGCAGGGGGCACGAACACCGGGGAGCTGTTTTTT
CASSSGRAGGTNTGELFF
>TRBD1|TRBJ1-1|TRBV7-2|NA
TGTGCCAGCAGTTCCCCGGGACAGGGGATGACTGAAGCTTTCTTT
CASSSPGQGMTEAFF
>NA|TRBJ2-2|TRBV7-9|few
TGTGCCAGCAGCTTAAGGGGTACGGGGGAGCTGTTTTTT
CASSLRGTGELFF
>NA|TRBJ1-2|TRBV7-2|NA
TGTGCCAGCAGCTTCGTCTATGGCTACACCTTC
CASSFVYGYTF
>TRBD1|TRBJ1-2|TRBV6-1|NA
TGTGCCAGCAGTGAAGCGGTGGGACAGGCGTACTATGGCTACACCTTC
CASSEAVGQAYYGYTF
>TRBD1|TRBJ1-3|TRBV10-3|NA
TGTGCCATCAGCGACCGGACAGGGGGAAACACCATATATTTT
CAISDRTGGNTIYF
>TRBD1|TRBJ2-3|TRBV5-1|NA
TGCGCCAGCAGCTTGACAGGGGGCTCGGCAGATACGCAGTATTTT
CASSLTGGSADTQYF
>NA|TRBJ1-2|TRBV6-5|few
TGTGCCAGCATAAACAGCTACTATGGCTACACCTTC
CASINSYYGYTF
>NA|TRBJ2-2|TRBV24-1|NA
TGTGCCACCAGTGATTTTACAGGTTCGAACACCGGGGAGCTGTTTTTT
CATSDFTGSNTGELFF
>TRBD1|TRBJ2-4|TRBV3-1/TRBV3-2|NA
TGTGCCAGCAGCCAGGCAACTACAGGGGCCCTAGCCAAAAACATTCAGTACTTC
CASSQATTGALAKNIQYF
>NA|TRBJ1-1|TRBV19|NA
TGTGCCAGAACAGGGCACACTGAAGCTTTCTTT
CARTGHTEAFF
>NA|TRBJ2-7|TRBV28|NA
TGTGCCAGCAGAGCAGGGATCTCCTACGAGCAGTACTTC
CASRAGISYEQYF
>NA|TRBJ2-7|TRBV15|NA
TGTGCCACCAGCAGAGATCCCCTCGGGTACGAGCAGTACTTC
CATSRDPLGYEQYF
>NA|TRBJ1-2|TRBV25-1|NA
TGTGCCAGCAGCCAGGGTTCATACTATGGCTACACCTTC
CASSQGSYYGYTF
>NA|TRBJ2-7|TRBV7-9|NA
TGTGCCAGCAGCTTTGAGTCCCGGGGACTTCTATCCTACGAGCAGTACTTC
CASSFESRGLLSYEQYF
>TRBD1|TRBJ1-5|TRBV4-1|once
TGCGCCAGCAGCCAAGCCCAGGGGGCTAGCAATCAGCCCCAGCATTTT
CASSQAQGASNQPQHF
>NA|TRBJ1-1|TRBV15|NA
TGTGCCACCAGCAGAGATACTGGGAACACTGAAGCTTTCTTT
CATSRDTGNTEAFF